The 28 T cell receptor beta chains listed next were all sequenced from one sample in a study of blood T cell repertoires in COVID-19. Clones were sequenced by immunoSEQ multiplex PCR, and TCRdb holds only the in-frame ones, with some missing. The sample shows 75,000 to 90,000 clones, under 95% of them seen only once. Sequenced: peripheral blood. The receptors were sampled from a human donor in a cohort sampled during active COVID-19.

This sequence joins TRBV30 and TRBJ1-2, with D possibly TRBD1 on 6 matching bases. The CDR3 length is 12 residues. V was clipped by 0 bases and J by 7 bases, with 9 bases between them. Germline loops: CDR1 GTSNPN, CDR2 SVGIG (reference sequence). The CDR3 bases are TGTGCCTGGAGTGTACAGGGATTTGGCTACACCTTC. This encodes CAWSVQGFGYTF. Full variable domain (outside the CDR3, taken from reference TRBV30 and TRBJ1-2): SQTIHQWPATLVQPVGSPLSLECTVEGTSNPNLYWYRQAAGRGLQLLFYSVGIGQISSEVPQNLSASRPQDRQFILSSKKLLLSDSGFYLCAWSVQGFGYTFGSGTRLTVV.

The V call is TRBV5-5, the J call TRBJ1-4; D may be TRBD1 (6 bases). From germline, CDR1 is SGHKS and CDR2 YYEKEE (reference sequence). CDR3 size: 14 residues. V lost 0 bases and J lost 8, with 11 bases in between. The chain's CDR3 is CASSLVGTQEKLFF. The CDR3 DNA reads as TGTGCCAGCAGCTTGGTAGGGACACAGGAAAAACTGTTTTTT.

V is TRBV2 and J is TRBJ2-7; 10 bases fit TRBD1. The CDR3 loop spans 15 amino acids. The trim removed 4 bases at V and 2 bases at J, leaving 5 bases unmatched. Germline-derived CDR1 and CDR2 are SNHLY and FYNNEI. The CDR3 DNA follows: TGTGCCAGCAGTGCAACCGGGACAGGGGCCTACGAGCAGTACTTC. It codes for CASSATGTGAYEQYF.

The chain employs TRBV9 and TRBJ1-1, with D perhaps matching TRBD1 (5 bases). The CDR3 is 15 residues long. V was pared by 3 bases and J by 0 bases, with 12 bases between. The germline CDR1 and CDR2 sequences are SGDLS and YYNGEE. CDR3 DNA: TGTGCCAGCAGCGGGCAGGGTTCTCTGAACACTGAAGCTTTCTTT. This encodes CASSGQGSLNTEAFF.

V gene TRBV7-2 combines with J gene TRBJ1-6; 8 positions match TRBD1. Germline V gives CDR1 SGHTA, CDR2 FQGNSA. The CDR3 spans 16 residues. V lost 2 bases, J lost 3 bases, and 3 bases stayed unmatched. The CDR3: CASSLQGAIYNSPLHF. CDR3 coding DNA: TGTGCCAGCAGCTTACAGGGGGCCATCTATAATTCACCCCTCCACTTT. The full variable domain, its missing parts supplied by reference TRBV7-2 and TRBJ1-6, is GAGVSQSPSNKVTEKGKDVELRCDPISGHTALYWYRQSLGQGLEFLIYFQGNSAPDKSGLPSDRFSAERTGGSVSTLTIQRTQQEDSAVYLCASSLQGAIYNSPLHFGNGTRLTVT.

The chain combines TRBV7-2 with TRBJ2-7, with 12 positions matching TRBD2. The CDR3 runs 17 residues. Germline V gene lookup returns CDR1 SGHTA and CDR2 FQGNSA. V dropped 3 bases and J dropped 0; count of bases not matched to a gene: 6. CDR3 DNA: TGTGCCAGCAGCTTTAGAACTAGCGGGGGGTACTCCTACGAGCAGTACTTC. Amino acid sequence: CASSFRTSGGYSYEQYF.

The J gene is TRBJ2-7, the V gene TRBV4-3; D is perhaps TRBD1 (6 bases). Trimming left V 0 bases short and J 6 bases short, with 18 bases between. Germline CDR1 LGHNA, CDR2 YSLEER. This CDR3 has 16 residues. CDR3 in amino acids: CASSQDSRGKSVEQYF. In DNA form, the CDR3 reads TGCGCCAGCAGCCAAGATTCTAGGGGGAAATCGGTCGAGCAGTACTTC.

Written as DNA, the CDR3 is TGTGCCACCACGGGACAGAACTCCTACGAGCAGTACTTC. This encodes CATTGQNSYEQYF. This chain joins TRBV14 and TRBJ2-7, with 7 positions matching TRBD1. The CDR3 consists of 13 residues. The V and J ends lost 10 bases and 0 bases, in that order; junction bases with no gene match: 6. The germline V gene has CDR1 SGHDN and CDR2 FVKESK. The variable domain in full, with the rest retrieved from reference TRBV14 and TRBJ2-7, is EAGVTQFPSHSVIEKGQTVTLRCDPISGHDNLYWYRRVMGKEIKFLLHFVKESKQDESGMPNNRFLAERTGGTYSTLKVQPAELEDSGVYFCATTGQNSYEQYFGPGTRLTVT.

The CDR3 reads CASSLTAIEGRYTF. The CDR3 DNA sequence: TGCGCCAGCAGCTTGACAGCTATCGAAGGGCGCTACACCTTC. V usage is TRBV4-1 and J usage is TRBJ1-2; perhaps TRBD1 as D (5 bases). Per germline, CDR1 MGHRA and CDR2 YSYEKL. V lost 5 bases, J lost 9 bases, and 19 bases lay in between. The CDR3 has 14 amino acids.

The chain couples TRBV9 to TRBJ1-2; 7 positions agree with TRBD1. V lost 6 bases and J lost 5; bases outside the gene matches: 4. There are 12 residues in the CDR3. The germline gives CDR1 SGDLS, CDR2 YYNGEE. The CDR3 DNA reads as TGTGCCAGCAAAGGGACAGCTTATGGCTACACCTTC. The encoded protein is CASKGTAYGYTF.

The table lists this clone with a count of one. The chain's CDR3 is CASSYMFQGMNTEAFF. The CDR3 DNA reads TGTGCCAGCAGTTATATGTTCCAGGGGATGAACACTGAAGCTTTCTTT. The rearrangement links TRBV6-2 or TRBV6-3 to TRBJ1-1, with a tentative D call TRBD1 (6 bases). The CDR3 runs 16 residues. V shed 3 bases and J shed 0 bases, with 14 bases lying between them. CDR1 MNHEY and CDR2 SVGEGT come from the germline V gene.

This chain uses TRBV19 with TRBJ2-7, with 11 bases aligning to TRBD1. Per the germline V gene, CDR1 is LNHDA and CDR2 is SQIVND (reference sequence). The CDR3 spans 13 residues. Losses at the gene ends were 6 bases for V and 5 bases for J; bases not matched to a gene: 3. The CDR3 spells CASRGTGGHEQYF. As DNA, the CDR3 is TGTGCCAGTAGGGGGACAGGGGGGCACGAGCAGTACTTC.

J is TRBJ1-2 and V is TRBV20-1; TRBD1 matches at 10 bases. V lost 3 bases to trimming and J lost 10 bases; unmatched junction nucleotides: 5. The CDR3 extends over 12 amino acids. CDR1 DFQATT and CDR2 SNEGSKA come from the germline V gene (reference sequence). The CDR3 bases are TGCAGTGCTAGTCCCGGGACAGGGGCCTACACCTTC. The encoded protein is CSASPGTGAYTF.

The V gene is TRBV24-1, the J gene TRBJ2-3; TRBD1 aligns across 9 bases. Germline lookup yields CDR1 KGHDR and CDR2 SFDVKD. The CDR3 sequence is 15 residues long. Unmatched junction bases numbered 4, after V lost 2 bases and J lost 5 bases. CDR3 nucleotide sequence: TGTGCCACCAGTGATTCCGGGACAGGGTTAGATACGCAGTATTTT. It specifies CATSDSGTGLDTQYF.

The count of this clone is one. The genes are TRBV9 and TRBJ2-4, with a weak D call TRBD1 (6 bases). CDR1 and CDR2 (germline): SGDLS, YYNGEE. The V end lost 3 bases, the J end lost 8 bases, and 15 bases lay between the germline ends. CDR3 length: 14 residues. DNA for the CDR3: TGTGCCAGCAGCGCACCTCACAGGGTAGACATTCAGTACTTC. Protein product: CASSAPHRVDIQYF.

This chain links TRBV7-2 with TRBJ2-1; perhaps TRBD2 as D (7 bases). Between the trimmed V and J ends, which lost 5 bases and 0 bases, there was a span of 14 bases. This CDR3 region has 16 residues. Germline CDR1 and CDR2: SGHTA and FQGNSA. CDR3: CASSPRGAPSYNEQFF. The CDR3 nucleotides are TGTGCCAGCAGCCCACGGGGGGCCCCCTCCTACAATGAGCAGTTCTTC.

The V and J genes are TRBV7-3 and TRBJ2-3, with 13 bases lining up with TRBD2. CDR1 SGHTA and CDR2 FQGTGA come from the germline V gene. V shed 4 bases and J 3 bases; nucleotides not matched to a gene: 4. The CDR3 contains 16 residues. Written as DNA, the CDR3 is TGTGCCAGCAGCTCCGGACTAGCGGGGGTAACAGATACGCAGTATTTT. Amino acids: CASSSGLAGVTDTQYF.

J is TRBJ2-7 and V is TRBV19, with a possible D match to TRBD1 (5 bases). The length of the CDR3 is 15 residues. Germline V gene sequence: CDR1 LNHDA, CDR2 SQIVND (reference sequence). The germline V and J ends were trimmed by 6 bases and 2 bases, with 17 bases remaining between them. The CDR3 loop is CASSQSVRATYEQYF. CDR3 sequence (DNA): TGTGCCAGTAGCCAATCGGTCAGGGCAACCTACGAGCAGTACTTC.

The rearrangement uses TRBV7-9 and TRBJ2-5, with 7 bases aligning to TRBD1. Germline trimming cut 1 base from V and 1 base from J; bases unmatched to any gene: 3. The germline gives CDR1 SEHNR, CDR2 FQNEAQ (reference sequence). The CDR3 runs to 15 residues. The CDR3 loop is CASSLGQGTQETQYF. CDR3 nucleotides: TGTGCCAGCAGCTTAGGACAGGGTACCCAAGAGACCCAGTACTTC.

The chain has TRBV9 and TRBJ2-3, with 12 bases that match TRBD2. Germline V gives CDR1 SGDLS, CDR2 YYNGEE. The V and J ends lost 3 bases and 3 bases, in that order; junction bases with no gene match: 8. This CDR3 region has 17 residues. The CDR3 sequence is CASSATLAGGRTDTQYF. In DNA form, the CDR3 reads TGTGCCAGCAGCGCGACACTAGCGGGGGGAAGAACAGATACGCAGTATTTT.

This clone was recorded once. The CDR3 region is CASSVASGHMNTEAFF. Here the CDR3 DNA reads TGTGCCAGCAGCGTAGCTTCAGGACATATGAACACTGAAGCTTTCTTT. The chain couples TRBV9 to TRBJ1-1, with D perhaps matching TRBD1 (5 bases). Trimming took 0 bases from V and 0 from J, leaving 12 bases between them. Germline loops: CDR1 SGDLS, CDR2 YYNGEE. This CDR3 is built from 16 residues.

V is TRBV6-5 and J is TRBJ1-3; TRBD1 is a possible D gene (5 bases). The germline gives CDR1 MNHEY, CDR2 SVGAGI. V lost 4 bases and J 2 bases, leaving 9 bases between the germline ends. CDR3 length: 14 amino acids. CDR3 protein: CASSSPGPGNTIYF. In DNA form, the CDR3 reads TGTGCCAGCAGTTCGCCAGGGCCTGGAAACACCATATATTTT.

This clone was seen only once. V gene TRBV6-2 or TRBV6-3 combines with J gene TRBJ1-6; tentative D call: TRBD1 (5 bases). There are 19 residues in the CDR3. Germline CDR1 and CDR2: MNHEY and SVGEGT. V lost 2 bases, J lost 6 bases, and 23 bases lay in between. The CDR3: CASSYNPVADSWINSPLHF. The CDR3 DNA sequence: TGTGCCAGCAGTTACAACCCCGTGGCCGACAGCTGGATTAATTCACCCCTCCACTTT.

This clone came up a few times. This sequence joins TRBV3-1 (or the pseudogene TRBV3-2) and TRBJ2-7, with 9 bases identical to TRBD2. The germline V gene has CDR1 LGHDT and CDR2 YNNKEL (reference sequence). Germline trimming cut 0 bases from V and 5 bases from J; bases unmatched to any gene: 11. The CDR3 contains 17 residues. The CDR3 DNA is TGTGCCAGCAGCCAAGATATTTGGCCTAGCGGGGACAACGAGCAGTACTTC. Its translation: CASSQDIWPSGDNEQYF.

The chain employs TRBV7-7 and TRBJ2-5; D gene uncertain. This CDR3 is built from 13 residues. Trimming pared 2 bases from V and 4 bases from J, leaving 8 bases between. CDR1 SSHAT and CDR2 FNYEAQ come from the germline V gene (reference sequence). DNA of the CDR3: TGTGCCAGCAGCTTACTCCTCGGAGAGACCCAGTACTTC. Translation: CASSLLLGETQYF.

This chain's CDR3 is CASSQDRGGQPQHF. The CDR3 DNA sequence: TGTGCCAGCTCACAGGACAGGGGTGGTCAGCCCCAGCATTTT. The chain joins TRBV18 to TRBJ1-5, with TRBD1 identical over 9 bases. V trimming: 4 bases; J trimming: 6 bases; junction bases outside the gene matches: 4. Germline loops: CDR1 KGHSH, CDR2 LQKENI. This CDR3 spans 14 amino acids.

The J gene is TRBJ1-1, the V gene TRBV18; TRBD1 might be the D (5 bases). This CDR3 has 14 residues. Germline V gene lookup returns CDR1 KGHSH and CDR2 LQKENI. V was trimmed by 3 bases and J by 4 bases, leaving 12 bases between them. The CDR3 reads CASSPSNGGTEAFF. The CDR3 nucleotides read TGTGCCAGCTCACCCTCGAACGGGGGCACTGAAGCTTTCTTT.

The chain uses TRBV4-3 and TRBJ1-6, with 12 bases matching TRBD1. The V and J ends lost 1 base and 13 bases, in that order; junction bases with no gene match: 5. This CDR3 has 15 residues. CDR1 and CDR2 from the germline V gene are LGHNA and YSLEER. CDR3: CASSQGGQGAFPLHF. The CDR3 DNA sequence: TGCGCCAGCAGCCAAGGGGGACAGGGGGCTTTTCCCCTCCACTTT.